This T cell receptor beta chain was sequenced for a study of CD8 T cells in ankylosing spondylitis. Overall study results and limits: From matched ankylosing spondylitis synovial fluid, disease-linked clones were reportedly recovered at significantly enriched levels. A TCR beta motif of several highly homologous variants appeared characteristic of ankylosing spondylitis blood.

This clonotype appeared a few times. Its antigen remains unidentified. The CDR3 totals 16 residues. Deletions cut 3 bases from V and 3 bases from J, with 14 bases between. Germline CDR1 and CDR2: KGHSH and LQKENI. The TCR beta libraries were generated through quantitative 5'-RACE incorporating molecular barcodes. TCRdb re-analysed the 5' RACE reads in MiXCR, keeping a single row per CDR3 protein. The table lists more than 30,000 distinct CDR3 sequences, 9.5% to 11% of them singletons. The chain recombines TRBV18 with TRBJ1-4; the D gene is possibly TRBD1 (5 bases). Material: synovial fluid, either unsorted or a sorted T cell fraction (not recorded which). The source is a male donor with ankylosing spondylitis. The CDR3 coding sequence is TGTGCCAGCTCACCCCGAGTCAGGGCGTCTAATGAAAAACTGTTTTTT. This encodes CASSPRVRASNEKLFF.